A single sample gave rise to the 10 T cell receptor beta chains below, sequenced in a study of CD8+ T cells in alopecia areata (dated by TCRdb to the late 2010s). Library method: the immunoSEQ multiplex PCR assay. RNA was extracted from all samples and reverse transcribed into cDNA as template for TCR sequencing. The clones in this table, taken by TCRdb from immuneACCESS, are in-frame only. Not every clone is retained; where verified, under half of the shortfall comes from an unresolved V gene, and the cause of the rest is unknown. The sample table records about 110,000 clones; under 65% of these occur just once. The ten largest clones represent around a quarter of the sample. Material for sequencing was NKG2D-low CD8+ T cells sorted from blood. What the cell subset or site label conveys for this sample: sorted CD8+ NKG2D-low blood T cells. The receptors stem from a human donor with alopecia areata.

V is TRBV13 and J is TRBJ1-1; a possible D gene is TRBD1 (6 bases). Per germline, CDR1 PRHDT and CDR2 FYEKMQ (reference sequence). This CDR3 is built from 13 residues. V gave up 5 bases and J gave up 1 base, with 8 bases separating them. The CDR3 DNA reads TGTGCCAGCAGCCCGGGACAGAACACTGAAGCTTTCTTT. Translated: CASSPGQNTEAFF.

V is TRBV15 and J is TRBJ2-3, with 8 nucleotides matching TRBD1. Germline V gives CDR1 LNHNV, CDR2 YYDKDF (reference sequence). The CDR3 consists of 15 residues. The V segment lost 6 bases and the J segment 2 bases; nucleotides outside the gene matches: 7. The DNA of the CDR3 is TGTGCCACCAGTCCAGGGACAGGCCTCACAGATACGCAGTATTTT. As protein: CATSPGTGLTDTQYF.

This clone was seen a few times. This chain connects TRBV28 to TRBJ2-7; TRBD2 is a possible D gene (6 bases). The V gene's germline CDR1 is MDHEN and CDR2 SYDVKM. Trimming removed 10 bases at V and 4 bases at J, with 14 bases between. This CDR3 spans 12 amino acids. The CDR3 DNA sequence: TGTGCCACCACCGGGACTGGTTACGAGCAGTACTTC. As protein: CATTGTGYEQYF.

This clone was recorded many times. The same CDR3 arises from other DNA sequences in this sample as well. The chain employs TRBV28 and TRBJ2-1; 12 bases are shared with TRBD2. Germline V CDR1 and CDR2: MDHEN, SYDVKM. This CDR3 comprises 14 residues. V shed 6 bases and J 4 bases; nucleotides not matched to a gene: 1. This chain's CDR3 is CASSGLAGYNEQFF. In DNA form, the CDR3 reads TGTGCCAGCAGCGGACTAGCGGGGTACAATGAGCAGTTCTTC.

The V call is TRBV7-9, the J call TRBJ1-1; D perhaps matches TRBD1 (5 bases). CDR1 is SEHNR and CDR2 is FQNEAQ in the germline V gene (reference sequence). V was pared by 4 bases and J by 1 base, with 16 bases between. There are 16 residues in the CDR3. The CDR3, as DNA: TGTGCCAGCAGCTCGAACCGACAGCTCACGAACACTGAAGCTTTCTTT. This translates into CASSSNRQLTNTEAFF.

The genes are TRBV20-1 and TRBJ2-3, with D unclear. V was clipped by 6 bases and J by 6 bases, with 7 bases between them. Looked up from germline, CDR1 is DFQATT and CDR2 is SNEGSKA (reference sequence). The CDR3 is made up of 10 amino acids. The chain's CDR3 is CSAPLDTQYF. CDR3 nucleotides: TGCAGTGCCCCATTGGATACGCAGTATTTT.

The chain employs TRBV11-2 and TRBJ2-7, with TRBD1 matching 12 bases. Germline CDR1 and CDR2: SGHAT and FQNNGV. This CDR3 has 17 residues. V was clipped by 1 base and J by 3 bases; unmatched bases: 7. This chain's CDR3 is CASSLVVGTGGFYEQYF. The CDR3 region has the DNA TGTGCCAGCAGCTTAGTAGTAGGGACAGGGGGCTTCTACGAGCAGTACTTC. The entire variable domain, with the rest obtained from reference TRBV11-2 and TRBJ2-7, is as follows: EAGVAQSPRYKIIEKRQSVAFWCNPISGHATLYWYQQILGQGPKLLIQFQNNGVVDDSQLPKDRFSAERLKGVDSTLKIQPAKLEDSAVYLCASSLVVGTGGFYEQYFGPGTRLTVT.

DNA for the CDR3: TGTGCCAGCAGTTCACAGGGGGCTCGGGAGCAGTTCTTC. Protein product: CASSSQGAREQFF. The V call is TRBV27, the J call TRBJ2-1; 9 positions match TRBD1. CDR1 MNHEY and CDR2 SMNVEV come from the germline V gene (reference sequence). V was clipped by 4 bases and J by 10 bases; unmatched bases: 5. The CDR3 has 13 residues.

This chain uses TRBV27 with TRBJ2-7; weak D call: TRBD2 (6 bases). The CDR3 runs to 14 residues. Trimming cost V 8 bases and J 0 bases, with 14 bases left between them. The germline CDR1 and CDR2 sequences are MNHEY and SMNVEV (reference sequence). The CDR3 DNA is TGTGCCAGCGCGGGGACGGTTAGCTCCTACGAGCAGTACTTC. This gives the protein CASAGTVSSYEQYF.

The V call is TRBV6-4, the J call TRBJ2-5; D is tentatively TRBD1 or TRBD2 (5 bases each). The V end lost 7 bases, the J end lost 1 base, and 16 bases lay between the germline ends. This CDR3 is 15 amino acids long. Germline V gene lookup returns CDR1 MRHNA and CDR2 SNTAGT. The CDR3 reads CASTPLGATQETQYF. In DNA form, the CDR3 reads TGTGCCAGCACCCCACTAGGGGCAACCCAAGAGACCCAGTACTTC.